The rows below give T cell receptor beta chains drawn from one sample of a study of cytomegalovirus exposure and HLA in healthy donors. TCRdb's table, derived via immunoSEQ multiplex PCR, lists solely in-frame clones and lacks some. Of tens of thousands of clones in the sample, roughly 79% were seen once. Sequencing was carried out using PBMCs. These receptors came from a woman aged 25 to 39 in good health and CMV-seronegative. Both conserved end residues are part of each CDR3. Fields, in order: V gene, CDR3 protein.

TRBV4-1,CASSQEPLAGGYEQYF
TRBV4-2,CASSQDPGPGTEAFF
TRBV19,CASSTGNADTQYF
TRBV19,CASSIRGGHSTDTQYF
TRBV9,CASSVDPPRGRLDEQFF
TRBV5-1,CASSPGQGPNEQFF
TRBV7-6,CASSLSGFTGGGTDTQYF
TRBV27,CASSPDSYNEQFF
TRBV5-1,CASSRTTGDPSYNEQFF
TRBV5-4,CASSLGTGANVLTF
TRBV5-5,CASSAGGQGGFQETQYF
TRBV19,CASSFNRGYEQYF
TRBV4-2,CASSQDGTGIETQYF
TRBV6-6,CASAQRENEQFF
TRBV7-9,CASSLGSYEQYF
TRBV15,CATSRIQGNQETQYF
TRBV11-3,CASSLGQGSTGELFF